This T cell receptor (beta chain) was retrieved from a study of cytomegalovirus exposure and HLA in healthy donors. Study-wide results and caveats: A cluster of highly shared sequence variants was likely a sequencing artifact. It was reported that TCR beta sequences correctly inferred the HLA-A and HLA-B alleles for most subjects. According to the study, 160 or so TCR beta chains were cytomegalovirus-associated.

Primers: 60 Vbeta forward and 13 Jbeta reverse. Data came from immunoSEQ multiplex PCR; TCRdb stores just in-frame clones and leaves some out. The sample has 150,000 to 200,000 clones; 77% are singletons. This CDR3 has 13 amino acids. Germline trimming cut 6 bases from V and 4 bases from J; bases unmatched to any gene: 5. Germline values: CDR1 MNHEY, CDR2 SVGAGI. This clone qualifies as medium-sized (0.01 to 0.1%). The target antigen is unknown. The source is a male donor in good health and CMV-seropositive. The sequenced sample was PBMCs. The rearrangement joins TRBV6-5 to TRBJ1-1, with 7 bases fitting TRBD1. The CDR3 is CASRRQGATEAFF. In nucleotides, the CDR3 is TGTGCCAGCAGACGACAGGGTGCCACTGAAGCTTTCTTT.